A selection of T cell receptor beta chains follows, all from one sample in a study of identical twins. MiXCR was run by TCRdb on the 5' RACE reads, yielding one entry per CDR3 protein. The table lists approximately 410,000 distinct CDR3 sequences, roughly 20% of them singletons, with roughly an eighth in the top ten. Material: naive T cells sorted from blood. Receptors were obtained from a man in his fifties in good health. CDR3s include the opening cysteine and the closing phenylalanine or tryptophan. D genes are given only for firm matches. Clone size is given for some rows only: seen once, a few or many times, or a class if the clone is expanded.

J gene | clone size | D gene | V gene | CDR3 protein | CDR3 DNA
TRBJ1-2 | many | . | TRBV28 | CASSQGFNYGYTF | TGTGCCAGCAGTCAAGGGTTTAACTATGGCTACACCTTC
TRBJ2-5 | few | TRBD2 | TRBV5-5 | CASSSHVAGGAGAQYF | TGTGCCAGCAGCTCCCATGTAGCGGGGGGCGCCGGGGCCCAGTACTTC
TRBJ1-4 | . | . | TRBV2 | CASYGQVTEKLFF | TGTGCCAGCTACGGGCAGGTCACCGAAAAACTGTTTTTT
TRBJ2-1 | few | TRBD1 | TRBV7-8 | CASSLATGGYSGNEQFF | TGTGCCAGCAGCTTAGCCACAGGGGGGTACTCGGGCAATGAGCAGTTCTTC
TRBJ2-3 | few | . | TRBV7-2 | CASSLILASTDTQYF | TGTGCCAGCAGCTTAATCCTAGCGAGCACAGATACGCAGTATTTT
TRBJ2-5 | . | . | TRBV7-2 | CASGPNQETQYF | TGTGCCAGCGGACCAAACCAAGAGACCCAGTACTTC
TRBJ2-1 | . | TRBD2 | TRBV5-1 | CASSLGWEGRDNEQFF | TGCGCCAGCAGCTTGGGTTGGGAGGGCCGGGACAATGAGCAGTTCTTC
TRBJ2-2 | many | . | TRBV29-1 | CSVDKGRTGELFF | TGCAGCGTTGACAAGGGAAGGACCGGGGAGCTGTTTTTT
TRBJ2-7 | few | . | TRBV20-1 | CSARDDPGAPYEQYF | TGCAGTGCTAGAGATGATCCGGGAGCGCCCTACGAGCAGTACTTC
TRBJ1-4 | many | . | TRBV18 | CASSPQGATNEKLFF | TGTGCCAGCTCCCCCCAGGGCGCAACTAATGAAAAACTGTTTTTT
TRBJ2-3 | few | . | TRBV12-3/TRBV12-4 | CASKRRSGGTDTQYF | TGTGCCAGCAAACGGCGTAGCGGTGGTACAGATACGCAGTATTTT
TRBJ2-5 | . | . | TRBV28 | CASSFNLGASSQETQYF | TGTGCCAGCAGTTTTAATTTAGGCGCTAGTTCGCAAGAGACCCAGTACTTC
TRBJ2-7 | . | . | TRBV5-6 | CASSLSGEAGEQYF | TGTGCCAGCAGCTTGTCTGGGGAGGCGGGGGAGCAGTACTTC
TRBJ2-5 | . | TRBD1 | TRBV2 | CASRRDRGLDETQYF | TGTGCCAGCAGGAGGGACAGGGGGCTGGACGAGACCCAGTACTTC
TRBJ2-7 | . | . | TRBV29-1 | CSVRAVSSYEQYF | TGCAGCGTTCGAGCAGTGTCCTCCTACGAGCAGTACTTC
TRBJ2-2 | few | . | TRBV5-1 | CASSLADLLAGELFF | TGCGCCAGCAGCTTGGCGGACTTGCTCGCCGGGGAGCTGTTTTTT
TRBJ2-3 | few | TRBD2 | TRBV5-1 | CASSLAPATSGSRDTQYF | TGCGCCAGCAGCTTGGCTCCGGCTACTAGCGGGAGTCGAGATACGCAGTATTTT
TRBJ2-3 | few | . | TRBV4-3 | CASSQVVGTDTQYF | TGCGCCAGCAGCCAAGTAGTTGGCACAGATACGCAGTATTTT
TRBJ2-7 | few | . | TRBV7-9 | CASSPPTGAYEQYF | TGTGCCAGCAGCCCCCCCACGGGGGCCTACGAGCAGTACTTC
TRBJ2-3 | few | . | TRBV2 | CASTFDRPHTDTQYF | TGTGCCAGCACCTTCGACAGGCCCCACACAGATACGCAGTATTTT
TRBJ2-5 | many | . | TRBV12-3/TRBV12-4 | CASSSLGGYETQYF | TGTGCCAGCAGTTCCTTGGGGGGATACGAGACCCAGTACTTC
TRBJ1-3 | medium-sized | . | TRBV18 | CASSPTGLSGNTIYF | TGTGCCAGCTCACCGACAGGCCTCTCTGGAAACACCATATATTTT
TRBJ2-7 | many | TRBD2 | TRBV4-2 | CASSQTGLEGSYEQYF | TGTGCCAGCAGCCAAACCGGACTAGAAGGTTCCTACGAGCAGTACTTC
TRBJ1-1 | many | . | TRBV20-1 | CSARHNSVNTEAFF | TGCAGTGCTAGACATAACAGCGTGAACACTGAAGCTTTCTTT
TRBJ1-1 | . | . | TRBV7-9 | CASSTNTEAFF | TGTGCCAGCAGCACAAACACTGAAGCTTTCTTT
TRBJ1-1 | many | . | TRBV20-1 | CSARERGVDTEAFF | TGCAGTGCTAGAGAAAGGGGGGTGGACACTGAAGCTTTCTTT
TRBJ1-2 | many | . | TRBV13 | CASSLVNYGYTF | TGTGCCAGCAGCTTAGTCAACTATGGCTACACCTTC
TRBJ2-1 | many | . | TRBV20-1 | CSAKMGPRDHKYNEQFF | TGCAGTGCTAAGATGGGCCCTCGGGACCACAAGTACAATGAGCAGTTCTTC
TRBJ1-5 | few | TRBD1 | TRBV12-3/TRBV12-4 | CASSSGTGVQPQHF | TGTGCCAGCAGTTCCGGGACAGGGGTTCAGCCCCAGCATTTT
TRBJ2-3 | . | TRBD1 | TRBV29-1 | CSVEGPTGVGTDTQYF | TGCAGCGTTGAGGGGCCGACAGGGGTTGGCACAGATACGCAGTATTTT
TRBJ1-5 | few | TRBD1 | TRBV20-1 | CSARVPGQGNQPQHF | TGCAGTGCTAGAGTTCCGGGACAGGGTAATCAGCCCCAGCATTTT
TRBJ2-7 | . | . | TRBV28 | CASSGRRGYSYEQYF | TGTGCCAGCAGCGGCAGGCGGGGATACTCCTACGAGCAGTACTTC
TRBJ2-7 | . | . | TRBV5-1 | CASSVGDGSSYEQYF | TGCGCCAGCAGCGTCGGGGACGGAAGCTCCTACGAGCAGTACTTC